This entry lists 14 T cell receptor beta chains sequenced from one sample in a study of Graves' ophthalmopathy and Graves' hyperthyroidism. Amplification targeted the TCR beta CDR3 regions, with RNA transcripts as the source material. First-round RT-PCR used HTBI primers; second-round multiplex PCR followed. TCRdb reprocessed the multiplex PCR reads with MiXCR, giving one entry per CDR3 protein. Of about 400,000 distinct CDR3 sequences in the sample, 20% to 25% were seen once. Material: peripheral blood. The receptors stem from a woman between 18 and 30 years old with stable Graves' hyperthyroidism.

This clonotype came up a few times. The chain employs TRBV13 and TRBJ1-1; D not certain. CDR1 PRHDT and CDR2 FYEKMQ come from the germline V gene (reference sequence). The CDR3 is made up of 16 amino acids. Trimming removed 4 bases at V and 4 bases at J, with 19 bases between. CDR3 in DNA: TGTGCCAGCAGCTCCCGTGGAGGTTTGAAGGGCACTGAAGCTTTCTTT. Its translation: CASSSRGGLKGTEAFF.

This clonotype occurred many times. This chain joins TRBV19 and TRBJ2-2; no firm D call. The CDR3 is made up of 14 amino acids. Germline V gene lookup returns CDR1 LNHDA and CDR2 SQIVND (reference sequence). Trimming cost V 4 bases and J 1 base, with 7 bases left between them. The CDR3 sequence is CASSTAENTGELFF. CDR3 DNA: TGTGCCAGTAGTACGGCAGAGAACACCGGGGAGCTGTTTTTT. The variable domain in full, completed from reference TRBV19 and TRBJ2-2, reads DGGITQSPKYLFRKEGQNVTLSCEQNLNHDAMYWYRQDPGQGLRLIYYSQIVNDFQKGDIAEGYSVSREKKESFPLTVTSAQKNPTAFYLCASSTAENTGELFFGEGSRLTVL.

This clonotype showed up just a few times. The chain links TRBV28 to TRBJ1-2, with 7 bases aligning to TRBD1. The CDR3 is made up of 13 amino acids. CDR1 and CDR2 from the germline V gene are MDHEN and SYDVKM. The trim removed 6 bases at V and 4 bases at J, leaving 5 bases unmatched. In DNA form, the CDR3 reads TGTGCCAGCAGGGCGACAGGGACCTATGGCTACACCTTC. It encodes CASRATGTYGYTF.

This clonotype came up many times. The CDR3 loop is CASKRTSGRDEQYF. CDR3 coding DNA: TGTGCCAGTAAACGGACTAGCGGGAGAGACGAGCAGTACTTC. The chain couples TRBV19 to TRBJ2-7; 13 nucleotides match TRBD2. Germline-derived CDR1 and CDR2 are LNHDA and SQIVND (reference sequence). With 7 bases clipped from V and 5 bases from J, the junction kept 5 bases outside the gene matches. This CDR3 contains 14 residues.

This clonotype has a count of ten or more. V gene TRBV6-1 combines with J gene TRBJ1-5; D might be TRBD1 (5 bases). The CDR3 is 15 amino acids. The germline gives CDR1 MNHNS, CDR2 SASEGT. The V end was cut by 2 bases, the J end by 6 bases, with 14 bases between. As DNA, the CDR3 is TGTGCCAGCAGTGAAAAAGGGCAGGGATTTCAGCCCCAGCATTTT. Encoded protein: CASSEKGQGFQPQHF.

This clonotype was recorded at least ten times. V gene TRBV29-1 combines with J gene TRBJ2-7, with D possibly TRBD1 on 6 matching bases. Germline-derived CDR1 and CDR2 are SQVTM and ANQGSEA. The CDR3 is made up of 14 amino acids. Trimming took 1 base from V and 4 from J, leaving 14 bases between them. The CDR3 DNA is TGCAGCGTTGAAGTACAGGGAGATGGATACGAGCAGTACTTC. This sequence encodes CSVEVQGDGYEQYF.

This clonotype was observed many times. The chain uses TRBV24-1 and TRBJ2-7; unclear D gene. Germline loops: CDR1 KGHDR, CDR2 SFDVKD. Deletions cut 7 bases from V and 0 bases from J, with 9 bases between. The CDR3 loop spans 13 amino acids. Here the CDR3 reads CATSSDSSYEQYF. The CDR3 DNA reads TGTGCCACCAGCTCGGATAGCTCCTACGAGCAGTACTTC.

This clonotype was seen at least ten times. The chain recombines TRBV7-9 with TRBJ2-4; the D gene is possibly TRBD1 (5 bases). V was cut by 1 base and J by 0 bases, with 13 bases left in between. Germline loops: CDR1 SEHNR, CDR2 FQNEAQ (reference sequence). The CDR3 covers 17 residues. The CDR3 DNA follows: TGTGCCAGCAGCTTAGAGCAGGGATGGCTAGCCAAAAACATTCAGTACTTC. It codes for CASSLEQGWLAKNIQYF.

This clonotype was seen many times. V is TRBV20-1 and J is TRBJ2-1, with 9 bases lining up with TRBD2. This CDR3 has 15 amino acids. Unmatched junction bases numbered 11, after V lost 1 base and J lost 10 bases. Per germline, CDR1 DFQATT and CDR2 SNEGSKA (reference sequence). In DNA form, the CDR3 reads TGCAGTGCTAGAGTGAGGACTAGCGCTAAGGGGGAGCAGTTCTTC. Its translation: CSARVRTSAKGEQFF.

This clonotype was seen ten or more times. The rearrangement links TRBV9 to TRBJ1-3; TRBD1 agrees at 7 bases. Germline-derived CDR1 and CDR2 are SGDLS and YYNGEE. The trim removed 3 bases at V and 0 bases at J, leaving 9 bases unmatched. The CDR3 has 17 amino acids. CDR3 region: CASSAGGQPDSGNTIYF. CDR3 DNA sequence: TGTGCCAGCAGCGCGGGGGGACAGCCGGACTCTGGAAACACCATATATTTT.

V usage is TRBV12-3 or TRBV12-4 and J usage is TRBJ1-1; 9 bases map to TRBD1. The trim removed 6 bases at V and 1 base at J, leaving 9 bases unmatched. The CDR3 sequence is 16 residues long. CDR3 region: CASSVGQGPWNTEAFF. Written as DNA, the CDR3 is TGTGCCAGCAGCGTAGGACAGGGGCCATGGAACACTGAAGCTTTCTTT.

This clonotype was seen many times. The V and J genes are TRBV7-9 and TRBJ2-5; tentatively, D is TRBD2 (5 bases). Germline V gene data show CDR1 as SEHNR and CDR2 as FQNEAQ (reference sequence). With 5 bases removed from V and 5 bases from J, the gap between germline ends came to 18 bases. The CDR3 spans 15 residues. The CDR3 sequence is CASSPGLALGETQYF. In DNA form, the CDR3 reads TGTGCCAGCAGCCCCGGACTGGCTCTGGGGGAGACCCAGTACTTC.

The sample holds many counts of this clonotype. The rearrangement links TRBV5-1 to TRBJ2-7; D might be TRBD1 (6 bases). In germline, CDR1 is SGHRS, CDR2 YFSETQ. CDR3 length equals 14 residues. The V and J ends lost 8 bases and 2 bases respectively, with 17 bases between them. The CDR3 sequence: CARVFGTRTYEQYF. In nucleotides, the CDR3 is TGCGCCAGGGTCTTCGGGACACGAACCTACGAGCAGTACTTC. The whole variable domain, remainder taken from reference TRBV5-1 and TRBJ2-7, is KAGVTQTPRYLIKTRGQQVTLSCSPISGHRSVSWYQQTPGQGLQFLFEYFSETQRNKGNFPGRFSGRQFSNSRSEMNVSTLELGDSALYLCARVFGTRTYEQYFGPGTRLTVT.

The chain recombines TRBV6-1 with TRBJ2-5; D might be TRBD1 (6 bases). CDR3 size: 15 residues. Per the germline V gene, CDR1 is MNHNS and CDR2 is SASEGT. V dropped 4 bases and J dropped 2 bases, with 14 bases sitting between them. The CDR3 is CASSGRGFSQETQYF. CDR3 DNA sequence: TGTGCCAGCAGTGGCAGGGGTTTTTCGCAAGAGACCCAGTACTTC.